The 27 T cell receptor beta chains below all came from one sample that was sequenced in a study of shared clonotypes between healthy human individuals. Assay used: immunoSEQ multiplex PCR; TCRdb lists only in-frame clones, some missing. The sample carries fewer than 1 million clones, 96% recorded once. Positive CCR7 selection of CD45RO-negative cells yielded the naive CD8 cells, and terminally differentiated effector memory CD45RA+ cells were excluded. The material sequenced was naive CD8+ T cells sorted from blood. The receptors were sampled from a man aged 25 to 40 in good health.

The chain carries TRBV7-2 and TRBJ2-5; 9 bases map to TRBD2. Per the germline V gene, CDR1 is SGHTA and CDR2 is FQGNSA. This CDR3 region has 16 residues. The trim removed 5 bases at V and 0 bases at J, leaving 7 bases unmatched. CDR3 nucleotide sequence: TGTGCCAGCAGCCCCTGGGCGGGAGGGTACCAAGAGACCCAGTACTTC. Translated, it gives CASSPWAGGYQETQYF.

V gene TRBV5-5 combines with J gene TRBJ1-1, with TRBD1 matching 7 bases. V gave up 5 bases and J gave up 6 bases; unmatched junction bases: 10. This CDR3 contains 14 residues. From germline, CDR1 is SGHKS and CDR2 YYEKEE (reference sequence). This CDR3 reads CASRPTGENPEAFF. CDR3 in DNA: TGTGCCAGCAGGCCCACAGGGGAGAATCCTGAAGCTTTCTTT.

The rearrangement joins TRBV5-5 to TRBJ2-1; 7 nucleotides agree with TRBD1. The CDR3 consists of 13 residues. The germline V gene encodes CDR1 SGHKS and CDR2 YYEKEE (reference sequence). V lost 6 bases and J lost 7; bases outside the gene matches: 7. CDR3 nucleotide sequence: TGTGCCAGCACCCACCCGACAGGGAATGAGCAGTTCTTC. It translates to CASTHPTGNEQFF.

The J gene is TRBJ2-2, the V gene TRBV27; 10 nucleotides agree with TRBD2. The V and J ends lost 5 bases and 6 bases, in that order; junction bases with no gene match: 9. CDR1 is MNHEY and CDR2 is SMNVEV in the germline V gene (reference sequence). CDR3 length: 16 residues. The CDR3 here is CASSLTPSGSPGELFF. DNA for the CDR3: TGTGCCAGCAGTCTTACTCCTAGCGGGAGCCCCGGGGAGCTGTTTTTT.

This sequence joins TRBV11-2 and TRBJ2-1; D may be TRBD2 (6 bases). V was clipped by 5 bases and J by 7 bases, with 9 bases between them. Per the germline V gene, CDR1 is SGHAT and CDR2 is FQNNGV. The CDR3 is 12 amino acids. For the CDR3, the DNA is TGTGCCAGCAGCAATAGCGGTAATGAGCAGTTCTTC. This gives the protein CASSNSGNEQFF. The full variable domain, in which reference TRBV11-2 and TRBJ2-1 provide the parts outside the CDR3, is EAGVAQSPRYKIIEKRQSVAFWCNPISGHATLYWYQQILGQGPKLLIQFQNNGVVDDSQLPKDRFSAERLKGVDSTLKIQPAKLEDSAVYLCASSNSGNEQFFGPGTRLTVL.

The V and J genes are TRBV19 and TRBJ2-2; 10 bases match TRBD1. CDR1 and CDR2 (germline): LNHDA, SQIVND (reference sequence). Losses at the gene ends were 3 bases for V and 4 bases for J; bases not matched to a gene: 8. The CDR3 has 17 amino acids. This CDR3 is CASSINRDRGITGELFF. In nucleotides, the CDR3 is TGTGCCAGTAGTATTAACCGGGACAGGGGTATCACCGGGGAGCTGTTTTTT.

Regarding this clone: Other DNA sequences in this sample translate to the same CDR3. V and J are TRBV27 and TRBJ1-5; D is unclear. Germline V CDR1 and CDR2: MNHEY, SMNVEV (reference sequence). This CDR3 has 12 residues. V was clipped by 1 base and J by 6 bases, with 4 bases between them. CDR3 protein: CASSLLGQPQHF. The DNA of the CDR3 is TGTGCCAGCAGTTTATTGGGTCAGCCCCAGCATTTT.

This clone appeared a single time. The chain uses TRBV7-8 and TRBJ2-5; D gene uncertain. This CDR3 is built from 17 residues. Germline V lookup: CDR1 SGHVS, CDR2 FQNEAQ. The V gene lost 4 bases and the J gene lost 2 bases, with 20 bases spanning the gap. The CDR3 sequence is CASSSLVEVLEQETQYF. The CDR3 DNA sequence: TGTGCCAGCAGCTCCCTAGTTGAGGTCTTGGAGCAAGAGACCCAGTACTTC.

The V and J genes are TRBV7-9 and TRBJ2-1, with 7 positions matching TRBD1. CDR1 and CDR2 from the germline V gene are SEHNR and FQNEAQ (reference sequence). The V segment lost 4 bases and the J segment 5 bases; nucleotides outside the gene matches: 8. This CDR3 is 15 amino acids long. Written as DNA, the CDR3 is TGTGCCAGCAGCTCAAAATTGGACAGGCACAATGAGCAGTTCTTC. Residues: CASSSKLDRHNEQFF.

The rearrangement links TRBV5-1 to TRBJ2-1; no definite D call. Germline CDR1 reads SGHRS; CDR2 reads YFSETQ. The CDR3 consists of 15 residues. The V end lost 5 bases, the J end lost 5 bases, and 17 bases lay between the germline ends. The CDR3 region is CASSFDSVGNNEQFF. In nucleotides, the CDR3 is TGCGCCAGCAGTTTTGACTCCGTGGGAAACAATGAGCAGTTCTTC.

This sequence joins TRBV7-9 and TRBJ2-7; tentative D call: TRBD2 (6 bases). The CDR3 is 17 amino acids. Germline lookup yields CDR1 SEHNR and CDR2 FQNEAQ (reference sequence). The V end lost 2 bases, the J end lost 5 bases, and 22 bases lay between the germline ends. In DNA form, the CDR3 reads TGTGCCAGCAGCTTATCCTCTGTGACGGGAGTGGTAAACGAGCAGTACTTC. It is translated as CASSLSSVTGVVNEQYF.

The chain combines TRBV7-6 with TRBJ2-7, with 11 bases lining up with TRBD2. The germline V gene has CDR1 SGHVS and CDR2 FNYEAQ. V was pared by 1 base and J by 2 bases, with 4 bases of the junction left unmatched. There are 16 residues in the CDR3. The CDR3 sequence: CASSLGFSGRAYEQYF. CDR3 in DNA: TGTGCCAGCAGCTTAGGCTTTAGCGGGAGGGCCTACGAGCAGTACTTC. Full variable domain (rest looked up from reference TRBV7-6 and TRBJ2-7): GAGVSQSPRYKVTKRGQDVALRCDPISGHVSLYWYRQALGQGPEFLTYFNYEAQQDKSGLPNDRFSAERPEGSISTLTIQRTEQRDSAMYRCASSLGFSGRAYEQYFGPGTRLTVT.

This clone showed up just once. The chain couples TRBV7-6 to TRBJ2-7; D not resolved. This CDR3 is built from 20 residues. Trimming took off 1 base at V and 7 bases at J, with 32 bases between the two ends. The V gene's germline CDR1 is SGHVS and CDR2 FNYEAQ. The CDR3 bases are TGTGCCAGCAGCTTAGGTGGCATTCTCGCTACCTCAGGCAACCCTAGAGAGCAGTACTTC. Encoded protein: CASSLGGILATSGNPREQYF.

V and J are TRBV2 and TRBJ2-3; D gene ambiguous. Trimming cost V 10 bases and J 0 bases, with 8 bases left between them. This CDR3 comprises 12 residues. Germline V gives CDR1 SNHLY, CDR2 FYNNEI. The CDR3 spells CATPSSTDTQYF. CDR3 nucleotide sequence: TGTGCCACCCCAAGTAGCACAGATACGCAGTATTTT. The full variable domain, completed using reference TRBV2 and TRBJ2-3, is EPEVTQTPSHQVTQMGQEVILRCVPISNHLYFYWYRQILGQKVEFLVSFYNNEISEKSEIFDDQFSVERPDGSNFTLKIRSTKLEDSAMYFCATPSSTDTQYFGPGTRLTVL.

The V call is TRBV29-1, the J call TRBJ2-1; D uncertain. CDR3 length: 14 residues. Trimming shortened V by 1 base and J by 3 bases, and 10 bases separated the two germline ends. Germline loops: CDR1 SQVTM, CDR2 ANQGSEA. CDR3 coding DNA: TGCAGCGTTGAAGTGCCCTCGATCTACAATGAGCAGTTCTTC. Its protein product is CSVEVPSIYNEQFF.

The CDR3 protein is CASSYSLAGAHEQYF. CDR3 nucleotides: TGTGCCAGCAGTTACTCCCTAGCGGGAGCCCACGAGCAGTACTTC. The chain links TRBV6-5 to TRBJ2-7; 10 nucleotides agree with TRBD2. With V trimmed by 0 bases and J by 5 bases, 4 bases remained unmatched. The CDR3 sequence is 15 residues long. In germline, CDR1 is MNHEY, CDR2 SVGAGI.

The V gene is TRBV6-1, the J gene TRBJ1-5; TRBD1 matches at 8 bases. Germline CDR1 MNHNS, CDR2 SASEGT. V trimming: 7 bases; J trimming: 5 bases; junction bases outside the gene matches: 10. This CDR3 spans 15 amino acids. The CDR3 spells CASTMTGDQDQPQHF. The CDR3 nucleotides are TGTGCCAGCACCATGACAGGGGATCAGGATCAGCCCCAGCATTTT.

In this sample, this clone turned up once. The chain combines TRBV9 with TRBJ2-7; tentatively, D is TRBD1 (6 bases). CDR3 length: 13 amino acids. Germline V CDR1 and CDR2: SGDLS, YYNGEE. The ends were cut back, 4 bases at V and 2 bases at J, with 10 bases in the middle. The CDR3 DNA follows: TGTGCCAGCAGCCAAGGGGGAACCTACGAGCAGTACTTC. It yields the protein CASSQGGTYEQYF.

This chain joins TRBV9 and TRBJ1-1, with 7 bases aligning to TRBD1. The CDR3 sequence is 15 residues long. V shed 4 bases, J shed 4 bases, and the junction held 10 bases outside the gene matches. CDR1 and CDR2 from the germline V gene are SGDLS and YYNGEE. CDR3 coding DNA: TGTGCCAGCAGCCACAGGGGTGGGCGTGCCACTGAAGCTTTCTTT. As protein: CASSHRGGRATEAFF.

The rearrangement uses TRBV4-1 and TRBJ2-1; D remains ambiguous. V was trimmed by 1 base and J by 9 bases, leaving 4 bases between them. Germline CDR1 is MGHRA and CDR2 is YSYEKL. CDR3 length: 11 amino acids. The CDR3 DNA follows: TGCGCCAGCAGCCAAGTCTTTGAGCAGTTCTTC. Protein product: CASSQVFEQFF.

The chain joins TRBV7-9 to TRBJ2-7; D is undetermined. The CDR3 contains 14 residues. Germline V gene data show CDR1 as SEHNR and CDR2 as FQNEAQ (reference sequence). With 1 base removed from V and 5 bases from J, the gap between germline ends came to 12 bases. The CDR3 loop reads CASSLEQWADEQYF. The CDR3 nucleotides are TGTGCCAGCAGCTTAGAACAGTGGGCCGACGAGCAGTACTTC.

The chain uses TRBV6-5 and TRBJ2-1; 12 positions match TRBD2. Germline values: CDR1 MNHEY, CDR2 SVGAGI. Trimming cost V 10 bases and J 7 bases; bases outside gene matches: 8. The CDR3 runs 14 residues. CDR3 in DNA: TGTGCCACAGGGACTAGCGGGCGCCAGAATGAGCAGTTCTTC. It specifies CATGTSGRQNEQFF.

Concerning this clone: This sample also contains other DNA sequences that code for the same CDR3. This chain uses TRBV7-9 with TRBJ1-5; D remains ambiguous. Germline V gives CDR1 SEHNR, CDR2 FQNEAQ (reference sequence). Between the trimmed V and J ends, which lost 2 bases and 3 bases, there was a span of 2 bases. The CDR3 has 12 residues. In DNA, the CDR3 is TGTGCCAGCAGCTTATCCAATCAGCCCCAGCATTTT. Its protein product is CASSLSNQPQHF.

This clone was recorded once. The V and J genes are TRBV7-8 and TRBJ2-1; no reliable D call. Germline V lookup: CDR1 SGHVS, CDR2 FQNEAQ. V lost 1 base and J lost 0, with 10 bases in between. The CDR3 runs to 16 residues. CDR3 loop: CASSLDHPDSYNEQFF. In DNA form, the CDR3 reads TGTGCCAGCAGCTTAGACCACCCTGACTCCTACAATGAGCAGTTCTTC.

This clone is a singleton in its sample. The gene calls are TRBV5-5 and TRBJ2-5; unclear D gene. Germline CDR1 is SGHKS and CDR2 is YYEKEE (reference sequence). This CDR3 spans 14 amino acids. V lost 1 base to trimming and J lost 1 base, with 8 bases between them. The CDR3 here is CASSLSLGQETQYF. The CDR3 DNA is TGTGCCAGCAGCTTGTCTCTGGGCCAAGAGACCCAGTACTTC.

V usage is TRBV2 and J usage is TRBJ1-5; 9 bases line up with TRBD1. Germline V CDR1 and CDR2: SNHLY, FYNNEI. The CDR3 length is 17 residues. With V trimmed by 0 bases and J by 2 bases, 5 bases remained unmatched. DNA for the CDR3: TGTGCCAGCAGTGAAGCATATTGGACAGGGGGCAATCAGCCCCAGCATTTT. Translating gives CASSEAYWTGGNQPQHF.

The V call is TRBV6-1, the J call TRBJ2-1; the D gene is possibly TRBD2 (5 bases). V was cut by 5 bases and J by 4 bases, with 9 bases left in between. The CDR3 length is 13 residues. Germline assignment: CDR1 MNHNS and CDR2 SASEGT. The CDR3 sequence is CASSSGVYNEQFF. DNA for the CDR3: TGTGCCAGCAGTTCCGGGGTTTACAATGAGCAGTTCTTC.